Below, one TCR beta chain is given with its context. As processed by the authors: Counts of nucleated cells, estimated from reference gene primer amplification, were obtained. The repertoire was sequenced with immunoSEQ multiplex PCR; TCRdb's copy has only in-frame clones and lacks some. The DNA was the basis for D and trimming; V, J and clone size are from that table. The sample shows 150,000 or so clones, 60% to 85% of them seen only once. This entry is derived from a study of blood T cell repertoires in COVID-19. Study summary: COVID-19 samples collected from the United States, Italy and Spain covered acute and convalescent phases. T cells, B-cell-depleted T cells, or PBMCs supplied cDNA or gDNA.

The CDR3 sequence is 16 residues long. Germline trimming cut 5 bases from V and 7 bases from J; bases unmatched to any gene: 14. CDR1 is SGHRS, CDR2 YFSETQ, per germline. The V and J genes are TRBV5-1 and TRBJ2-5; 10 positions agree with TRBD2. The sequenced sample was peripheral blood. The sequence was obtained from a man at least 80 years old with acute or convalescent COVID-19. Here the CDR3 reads CASSSAVAGGAGTQYF. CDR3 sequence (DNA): TGCGCCAGCAGTTCAGCCGTAGCGGGGGGTGCCGGGACCCAGTACTTC.